The rows below give T cell receptor beta chains drawn from one sample of a study of PD-1 blockade in mismatch repair-deficient tumors. TCRdb's copy holds only in-frame clones and misses some; the assay was immunoSEQ multiplex PCR. This table has roughly 130,000 clones, about 90% appearing once. The sequenced sample was peripheral blood, obtained approximately 70 weeks after starting pembrolizumab. The source of these receptors is an adult with mismatch repair-deficient cancer. Each CDR3 is given with its conserved first and last residue. The order of the fields is D gene, V gene, clone size, J gene, CDR3 protein, CDR3 DNA. A D gene is named only where the DNA matches it firmly. Only part of the rows carry a size: once, few, many, or a class if the clone is expanded.

>TRBD2|TRBV28|once|TRBJ2-1
CATKGLALSYNEQFF
TGTGCCACTAAAGGACTAGCCTTGTCCTACAATGAGCAGTTCTTC
>.|TRBV7-9|once|TRBJ2-7
CASSLPLGGSEQYF
TGTGCCAGCAGCTTACCATTAGGGGGATCCGAGCAGTACTTC
>.|TRBV27|.|TRBJ2-3
CASSPYLERGDTQYF
TGTGCCAGCAGTCCGTACCTGGAGAGAGGAGATACGCAGTATTTT
>.|TRBV6-1|few|TRBJ1-2
CASSEAGRVGYTF
TGTGCCAGCAGTGAAGCGGGGAGGGTCGGCTACACCTTC
>.|TRBV11-3|.|TRBJ2-2
CASSSLLGAGELFF
TGTGCCAGCAGCTCTCTCCTAGGCGCCGGGGAGCTGTTTTTT
>TRBD2|TRBV18|.|TRBJ2-7
CASSPSGDSYEQYF
TGTGCCAGCTCACCTAGCGGGGACTCCTACGAGCAGTACTTC
>TRBD1|TRBV28|.|TRBJ2-5
CASRKEARGSGQGGKETQYF
TGTGCCAGCAGGAAGGAGGCAAGGGGATCGGGACAGGGGGGGAAAGAGACCCAGTACTTC
>.|TRBV11-1|.|TRBJ2-4
CASSLGAATKNIQYF
TGTGCCAGCAGCCTAGGAGCGGCTACCAAAAACATTCAGTACTTC
>.|TRBV29-1|.|TRBJ2-2
CSVEVGSGTGELFF
TGCAGCGTTGAAGTAGGTAGCGGCACCGGGGAGCTGTTTTTT
>.|TRBV13|.|TRBJ1-3
CASSLEGQGAGNTIYF
TGTGCCAGCAGCTTAGAGGGGCAGGGCGCTGGAAACACCATATATTTT
>TRBD2|TRBV4-3|.|TRBJ2-5
CASSQFLAGVETQYF
TGCGCCAGCAGCCAATTTCTAGCGGGAGTCGAGACCCAGTACTTC
>TRBD2|TRBV6-4|.|TRBJ2-5
CASSGTRGSEETQYF
TGTGCCAGCAGTGGGACTCGCGGGAGTGAAGAGACCCAGTACTTC
>TRBD1|TRBV28|.|TRBJ2-7
CASSGDRERIPYEQYF
TGTGCCAGCAGCGGGGACAGGGAGAGGATCCCCTACGAGCAGTACTTC
>TRBD1|TRBV2|.|TRBJ1-5
CASSGGQGHSNQPQHF
TGTGCCAGCAGTGGTGGACAGGGCCATAGCAATCAGCCCCAGCATTTT
>.|TRBV28|.|TRBJ1-1
CASSSEKYSFEAFF
TGTGCCAGCAGTTCGGAGAAATACTCCTTTGAAGCTTTCTTT
>.|TRBV10-1|once|TRBJ2-5
CASSASQGQETQYF
TGCGCCAGCAGTGCTTCCCAGGGCCAAGAGACCCAGTACTTC
>.|TRBV21-1|.|TRBJ2-7
CASSKDHYEQYF
TGTGCCAGCAGCAAGGACCACTACGAGCAGTACTTC
>.|TRBV27|.|TRBJ2-1
CASSPSIARPYNEQFF
TGTGCCAGCAGTCCGTCCATAGCACGTCCCTACAATGAGCAGTTCTTC
>.|TRBV25-1|.|TRBJ2-6
CASEGESGANVLTF
TGTGCCAGCGAGGGGGAGTCTGGGGCCAACGTCCTGACTTTC
>.|TRBV25-1|few|TRBJ2-7
CASSDSGNRVWQYF
TGTGCCAGCAGTGATTCCGGGAACCGGGTTTGGCAGTACTTC
>.|TRBV4-1|.|TRBJ2-7
CASSQDRDSYEQYF
TGCGCCAGCAGCCAAGACAGGGACTCCTACGAGCAGTACTTC
>.|TRBV15|few|TRBJ1-1
CATSSETEAFF
TGTGCCACCAGCAGCGAGACTGAAGCTTTCTTT
>.|TRBV7-9|few|TRBJ1-1
CASSPPRQGQTHNTEAFF
TGTGCCAGCAGCCCACCCAGACAAGGACAGACCCATAACACTGAAGCTTTCTTT
>TRBD1|TRBV7-9|.|TRBJ2-7
CASEFPQTGALSEQYF
TGTGCCAGCGAATTTCCACAAACAGGGGCTTTGAGCGAGCAGTACTTC
>TRBD1|TRBV5-1|once|TRBJ2-5
CASSPGQQETQYF
TGCGCCAGCAGCCCGGGACAGCAAGAGACCCAGTACTTC
>.|TRBV7-9|.|TRBJ2-7
CASSLEGGYPYEQYF
TGTGCCAGCAGCTTGGAGGGCGGGTACCCTTACGAGCAGTACTTC
>TRBD2|TRBV4-1|.|TRBJ2-3
CASSQERLAGADTQYF
TGCGCCAGCAGCCAAGAAAGGCTAGCGGGAGCAGATACGCAGTATTTT
>.|TRBV4-1|.|TRBJ2-3
CASSQDFNRLDTQYF
TGCGCCAGCAGCCAAGATTTTAACAGATTAGATACGCAGTATTTT